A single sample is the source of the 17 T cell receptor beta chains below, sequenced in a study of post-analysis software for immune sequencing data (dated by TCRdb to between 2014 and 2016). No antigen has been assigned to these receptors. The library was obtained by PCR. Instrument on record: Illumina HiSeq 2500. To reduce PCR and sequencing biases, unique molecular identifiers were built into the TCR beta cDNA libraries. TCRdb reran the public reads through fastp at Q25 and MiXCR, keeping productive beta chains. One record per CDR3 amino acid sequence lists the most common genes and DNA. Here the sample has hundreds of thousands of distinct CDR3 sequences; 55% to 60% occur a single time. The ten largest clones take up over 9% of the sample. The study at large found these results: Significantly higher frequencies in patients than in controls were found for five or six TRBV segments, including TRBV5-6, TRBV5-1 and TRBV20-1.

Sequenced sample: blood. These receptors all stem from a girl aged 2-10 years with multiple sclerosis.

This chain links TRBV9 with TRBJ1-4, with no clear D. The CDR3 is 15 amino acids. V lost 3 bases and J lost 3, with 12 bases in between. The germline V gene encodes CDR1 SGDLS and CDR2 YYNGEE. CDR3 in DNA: TGTGCCAGCAGCGGTGGAGGAGGGTCTAATGAAAAACTGTTTTTT. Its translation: CASSGGGGSNEKLFF.

This chain's CDR3 is CSVEANRGNEQFF. The CDR3 bases are TGCAGCGTTGAAGCTAACAGAGGGAATGAGCAGTTCTTC. The rearrangement joins TRBV29-1 to TRBJ2-1, with D possibly TRBD2 on 5 matching bases. Trimming took off 1 base at V and 7 bases at J, with 11 bases between the two ends. Germline CDR1 reads SQVTM; CDR2 reads ANQGSEA. The CDR3 is made up of 13 amino acids.

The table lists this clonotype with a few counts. The DNA of the CDR3 is TGTGCCAGCAGCCGCAGGGGTTCCAATCAGCCCCAGCATTTT. Translating it yields CASSRRGSNQPQHF. The J gene is TRBJ1-5, the V gene TRBV7-8; a possible D gene is TRBD1 (6 bases). This CDR3 comprises 14 residues. Trimming removed 5 bases from V and 3 bases from J, with 11 bases in between. CDR1 and CDR2 (germline): SGHVS, FQNEAQ.

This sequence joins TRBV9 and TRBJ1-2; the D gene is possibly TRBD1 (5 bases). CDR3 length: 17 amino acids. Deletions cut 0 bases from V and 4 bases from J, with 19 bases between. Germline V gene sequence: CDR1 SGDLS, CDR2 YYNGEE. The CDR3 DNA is TGTGCCAGCAGCGTAGAAGTGGGGGTTCGCCCGGCCTATGGCTACACCTTC. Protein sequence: CASSVEVGVRPAYGYTF.

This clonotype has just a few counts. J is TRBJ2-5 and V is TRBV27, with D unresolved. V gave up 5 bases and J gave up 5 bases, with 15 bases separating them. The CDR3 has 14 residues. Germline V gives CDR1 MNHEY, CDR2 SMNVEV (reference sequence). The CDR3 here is CASSPLGFGETQYF. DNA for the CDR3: TGTGCCAGCAGTCCCCTGGGCTTTGGGGAGACCCAGTACTTC.

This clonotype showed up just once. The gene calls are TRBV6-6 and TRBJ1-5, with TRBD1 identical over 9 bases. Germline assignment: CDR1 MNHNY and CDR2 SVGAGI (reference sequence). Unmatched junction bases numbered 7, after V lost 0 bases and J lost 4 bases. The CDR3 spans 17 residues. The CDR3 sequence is CASSYSSGTGSNQPQHF. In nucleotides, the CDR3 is TGTGCCAGCAGTTACTCATCCGGGACAGGGTCTAATCAGCCCCAGCATTTT.

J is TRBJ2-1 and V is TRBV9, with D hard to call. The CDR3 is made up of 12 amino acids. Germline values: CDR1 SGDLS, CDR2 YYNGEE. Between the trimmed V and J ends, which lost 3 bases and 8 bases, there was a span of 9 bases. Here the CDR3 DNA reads TGTGCCAGCAGCGCAGCTATGGATGAGCAGTTCTTC. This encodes CASSAAMDEQFF.

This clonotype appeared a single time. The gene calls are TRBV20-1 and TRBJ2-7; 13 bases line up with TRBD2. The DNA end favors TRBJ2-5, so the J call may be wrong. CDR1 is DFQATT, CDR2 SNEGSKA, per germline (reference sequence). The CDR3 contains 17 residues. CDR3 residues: CSARDWRTSGSPETQYF. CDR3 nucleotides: TGCAGTGCTAGAGACTGGAGGACTAGCGGGAGTCCAGAGACCCAGTACTTC.

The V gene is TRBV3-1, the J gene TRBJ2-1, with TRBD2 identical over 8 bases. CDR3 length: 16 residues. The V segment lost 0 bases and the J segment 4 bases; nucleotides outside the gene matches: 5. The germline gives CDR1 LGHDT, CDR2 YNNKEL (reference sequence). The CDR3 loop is CASSQDLGRGYNEQFF. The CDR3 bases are TGTGCCAGCAGCCAAGATCTCGGGAGGGGTTACAATGAGCAGTTCTTC.

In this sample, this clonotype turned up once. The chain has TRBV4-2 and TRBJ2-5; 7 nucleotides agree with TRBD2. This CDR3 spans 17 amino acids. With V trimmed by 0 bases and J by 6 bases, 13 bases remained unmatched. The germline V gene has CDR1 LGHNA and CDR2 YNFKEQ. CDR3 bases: TGTGCCAGCAGCCAAGAGGGAGGGTCCCCCACGGCGAAGACCCAGTACTTC. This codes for CASSQEGGSPTAKTQYF.

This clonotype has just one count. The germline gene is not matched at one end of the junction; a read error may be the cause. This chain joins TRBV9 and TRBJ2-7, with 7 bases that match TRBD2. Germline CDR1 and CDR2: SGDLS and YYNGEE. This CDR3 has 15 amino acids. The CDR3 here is CTSSVGTGGAYEQYF. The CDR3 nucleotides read TGTACCAGCAGCGTAGGGACGGGGGGAGCCTACGAGCAGTACTTC.

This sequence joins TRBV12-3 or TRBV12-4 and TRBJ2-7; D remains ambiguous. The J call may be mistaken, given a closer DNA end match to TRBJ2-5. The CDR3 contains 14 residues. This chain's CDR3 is CASSLLSIKETQYF. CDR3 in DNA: TGTGCCAGCAGTTTGTTATCCATCAAAGAGACCCAGTACTTC.

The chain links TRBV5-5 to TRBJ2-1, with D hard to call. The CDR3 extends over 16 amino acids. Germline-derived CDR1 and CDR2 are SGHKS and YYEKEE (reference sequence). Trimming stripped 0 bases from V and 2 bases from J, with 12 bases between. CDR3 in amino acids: CASSLGSSYAYNEQFF. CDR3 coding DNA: TGTGCCAGCAGCTTGGGTTCCAGCTATGCCTACAATGAGCAGTTCTTC.

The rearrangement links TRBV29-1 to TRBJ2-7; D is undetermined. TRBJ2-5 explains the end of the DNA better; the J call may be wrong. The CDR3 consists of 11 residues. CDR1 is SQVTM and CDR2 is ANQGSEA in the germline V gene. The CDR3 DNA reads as TGCAGCGTTGAAGAGGGAGAGACCCAGTACTTC. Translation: CSVEEGETQYF.

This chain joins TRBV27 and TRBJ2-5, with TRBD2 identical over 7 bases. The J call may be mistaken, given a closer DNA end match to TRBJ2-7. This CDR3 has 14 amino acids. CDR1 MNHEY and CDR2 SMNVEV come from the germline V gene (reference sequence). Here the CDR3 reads CASHRASGNIEQYF. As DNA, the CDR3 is TGTGCCAGCCACCGGGCCAGCGGGAATATCGAGCAGTACTTC.

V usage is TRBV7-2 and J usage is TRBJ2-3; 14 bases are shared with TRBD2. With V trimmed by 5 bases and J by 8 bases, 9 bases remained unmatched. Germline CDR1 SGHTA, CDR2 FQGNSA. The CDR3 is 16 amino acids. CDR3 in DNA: TGTGCCAGCAGCGAGGGACTAGCGGGGGTTCGGGGTACGCAGTATTTT. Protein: CASSEGLAGVRGTQYF.

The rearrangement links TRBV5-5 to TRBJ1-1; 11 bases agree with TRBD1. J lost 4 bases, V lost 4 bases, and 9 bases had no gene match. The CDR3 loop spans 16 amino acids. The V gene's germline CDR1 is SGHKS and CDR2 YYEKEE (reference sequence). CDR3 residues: CASSADRGQGSTEAFF. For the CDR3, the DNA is TGTGCCAGCAGCGCGGACAGGGGGCAGGGTAGCACTGAAGCTTTCTTT.